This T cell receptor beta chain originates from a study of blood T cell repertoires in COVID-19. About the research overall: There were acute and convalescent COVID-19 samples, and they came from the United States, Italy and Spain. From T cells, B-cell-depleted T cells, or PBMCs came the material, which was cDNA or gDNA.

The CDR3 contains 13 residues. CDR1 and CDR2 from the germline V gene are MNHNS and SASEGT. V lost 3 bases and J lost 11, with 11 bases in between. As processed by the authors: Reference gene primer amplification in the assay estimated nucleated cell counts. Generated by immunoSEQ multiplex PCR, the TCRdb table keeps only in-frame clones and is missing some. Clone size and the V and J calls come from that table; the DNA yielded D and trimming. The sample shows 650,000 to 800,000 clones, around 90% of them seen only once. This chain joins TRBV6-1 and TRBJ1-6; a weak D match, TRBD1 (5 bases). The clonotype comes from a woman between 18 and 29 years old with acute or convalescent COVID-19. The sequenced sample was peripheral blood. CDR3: CASSDGQGAPLHF. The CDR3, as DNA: TGTGCCAGCAGTGACGGACAAGGGGCACCCCTCCACTTT.